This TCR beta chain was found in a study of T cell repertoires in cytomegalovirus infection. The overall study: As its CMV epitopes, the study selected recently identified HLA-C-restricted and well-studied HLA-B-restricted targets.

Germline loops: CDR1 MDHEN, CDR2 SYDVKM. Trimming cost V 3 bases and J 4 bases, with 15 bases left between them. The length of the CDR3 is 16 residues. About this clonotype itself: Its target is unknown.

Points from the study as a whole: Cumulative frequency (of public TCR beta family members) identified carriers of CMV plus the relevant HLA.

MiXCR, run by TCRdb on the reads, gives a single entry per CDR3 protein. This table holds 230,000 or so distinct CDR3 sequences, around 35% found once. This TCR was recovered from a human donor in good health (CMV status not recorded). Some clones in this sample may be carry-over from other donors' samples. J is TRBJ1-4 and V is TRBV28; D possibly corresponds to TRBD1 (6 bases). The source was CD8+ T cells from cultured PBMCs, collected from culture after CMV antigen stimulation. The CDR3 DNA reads TGTGCCAGCAGTTTTGAGGGGGGACGGATTAATGAAAAACTGTTTTTT. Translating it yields CASSFEGGRINEKLFF.